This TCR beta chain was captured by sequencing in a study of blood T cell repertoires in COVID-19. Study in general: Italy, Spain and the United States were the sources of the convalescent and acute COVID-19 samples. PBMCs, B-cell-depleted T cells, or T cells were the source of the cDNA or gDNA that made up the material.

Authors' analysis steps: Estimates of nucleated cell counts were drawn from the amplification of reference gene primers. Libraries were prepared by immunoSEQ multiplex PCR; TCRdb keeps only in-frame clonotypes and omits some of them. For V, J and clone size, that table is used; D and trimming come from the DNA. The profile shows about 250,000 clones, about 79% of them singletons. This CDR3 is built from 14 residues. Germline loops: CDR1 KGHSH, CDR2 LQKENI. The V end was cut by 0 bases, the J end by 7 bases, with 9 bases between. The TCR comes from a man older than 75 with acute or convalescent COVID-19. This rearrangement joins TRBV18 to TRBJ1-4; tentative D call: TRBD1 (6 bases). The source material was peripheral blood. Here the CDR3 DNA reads TGTGCCAGCTCACCACCGGGGGCGCCTGAAAAACTGTTTTTT. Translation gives CASSPPGAPEKLFF.